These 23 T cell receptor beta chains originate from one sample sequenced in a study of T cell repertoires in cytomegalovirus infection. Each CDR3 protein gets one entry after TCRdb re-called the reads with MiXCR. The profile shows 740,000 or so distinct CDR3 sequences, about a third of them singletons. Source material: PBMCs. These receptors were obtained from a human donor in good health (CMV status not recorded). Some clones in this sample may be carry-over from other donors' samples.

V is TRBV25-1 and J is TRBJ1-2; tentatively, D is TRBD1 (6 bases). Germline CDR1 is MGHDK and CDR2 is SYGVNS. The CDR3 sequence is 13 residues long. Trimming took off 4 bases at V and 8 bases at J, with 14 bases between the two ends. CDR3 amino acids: CASSVWGRGGYTF. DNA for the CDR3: TGTGCCAGCAGTGTTTGGGGCAGGGGCGGCTACACCTTC.

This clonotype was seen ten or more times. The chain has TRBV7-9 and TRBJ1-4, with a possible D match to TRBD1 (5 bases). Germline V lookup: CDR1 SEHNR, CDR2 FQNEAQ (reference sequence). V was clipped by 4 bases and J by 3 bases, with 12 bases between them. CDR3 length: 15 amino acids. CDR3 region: CASSSRGPSNEKLFF. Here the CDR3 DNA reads TGTGCCAGCAGCTCCCGGGGACCCTCTAATGAAAAACTGTTTTTT.

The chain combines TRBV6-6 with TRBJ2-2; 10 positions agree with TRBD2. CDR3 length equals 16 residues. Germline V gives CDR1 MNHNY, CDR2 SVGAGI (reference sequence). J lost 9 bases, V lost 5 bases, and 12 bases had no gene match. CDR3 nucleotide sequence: TGTGCCAGCAGTACCTCGTCACTAGCGGGGTACCGGGAGCTGTTTTTT. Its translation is CASSTSSLAGYRELFF.

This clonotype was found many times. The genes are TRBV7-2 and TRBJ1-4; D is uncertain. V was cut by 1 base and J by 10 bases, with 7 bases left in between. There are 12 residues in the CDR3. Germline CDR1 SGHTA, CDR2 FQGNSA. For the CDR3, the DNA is TGTGCCAGCAGCTTAGGCGAACGAAAACTGTTTTTT. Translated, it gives CASSLGERKLFF.

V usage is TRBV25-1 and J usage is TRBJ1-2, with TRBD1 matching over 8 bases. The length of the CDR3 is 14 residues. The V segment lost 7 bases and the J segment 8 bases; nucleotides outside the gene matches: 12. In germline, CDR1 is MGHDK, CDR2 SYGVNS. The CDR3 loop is CASTTQGATSGYTF. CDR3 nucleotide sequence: TGTGCCAGCACCACCCAGGGGGCGACGAGCGGCTACACCTTC.

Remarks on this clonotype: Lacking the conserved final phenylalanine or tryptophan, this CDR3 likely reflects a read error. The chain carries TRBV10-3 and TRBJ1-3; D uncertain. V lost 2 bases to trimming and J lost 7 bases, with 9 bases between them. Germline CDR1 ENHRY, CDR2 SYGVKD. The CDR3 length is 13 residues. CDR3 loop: CAISERLKNTIYL. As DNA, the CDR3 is TGTGCCATCAGTGAGAGGCTAAAGAACACCATATATTTG.

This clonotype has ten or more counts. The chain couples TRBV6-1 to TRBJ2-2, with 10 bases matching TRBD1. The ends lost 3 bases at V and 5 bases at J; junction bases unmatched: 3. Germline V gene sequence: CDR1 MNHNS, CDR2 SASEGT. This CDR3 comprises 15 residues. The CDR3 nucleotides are TGTGCCAGCAGTGACGGGACAGGGGATACCGGGGAGCTGTTTTTT. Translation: CASSDGTGDTGELFF.

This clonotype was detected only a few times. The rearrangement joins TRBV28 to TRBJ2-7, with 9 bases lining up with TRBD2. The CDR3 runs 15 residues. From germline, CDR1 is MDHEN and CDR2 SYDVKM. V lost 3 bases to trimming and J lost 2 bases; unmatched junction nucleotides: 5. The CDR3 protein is CASSFGREGPYEQYF. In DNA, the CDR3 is TGTGCCAGCAGTTTCGGGCGGGAGGGCCCCTACGAGCAGTACTTC.

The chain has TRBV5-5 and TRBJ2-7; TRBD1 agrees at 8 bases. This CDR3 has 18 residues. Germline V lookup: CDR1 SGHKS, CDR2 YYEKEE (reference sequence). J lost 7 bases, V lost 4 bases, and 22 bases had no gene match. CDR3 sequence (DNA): TGTGCCAGCAGCCACCGCGGGACAGGAATAGCCCCCCTGAGAGAGCAGTACTTC. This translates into CASSHRGTGIAPLREQYF.

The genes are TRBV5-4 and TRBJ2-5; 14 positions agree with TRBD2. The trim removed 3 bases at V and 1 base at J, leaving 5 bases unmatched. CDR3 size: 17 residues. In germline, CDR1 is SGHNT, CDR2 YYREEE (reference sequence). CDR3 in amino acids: CASSSGLAGGLQETQYF. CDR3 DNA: TGTGCCAGCAGCTCCGGACTAGCGGGGGGACTCCAAGAGACCCAGTACTTC.

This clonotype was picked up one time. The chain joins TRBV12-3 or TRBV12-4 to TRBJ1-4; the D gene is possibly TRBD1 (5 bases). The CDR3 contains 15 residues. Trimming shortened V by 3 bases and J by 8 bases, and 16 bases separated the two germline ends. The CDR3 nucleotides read TGTGCCAGCAGTTTGGGGGGAGGGGTGAGAGAAAAACTGTTTTTT. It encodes CASSLGGGVREKLFF.

In DNA form, the CDR3 reads TGTGCCAGCAGCGAGTGGAAGACTGGGGCCAACGTCCTGACTTTC. Translation: CASSEWKTGANVLTF. V is TRBV11-3 and J is TRBJ2-6, with D unresolved. The V gene's germline CDR1 is SGHNT and CDR2 YENEEA. This CDR3 region has 15 residues. Deletions cut 5 bases from V and 2 bases from J, with 10 bases between.

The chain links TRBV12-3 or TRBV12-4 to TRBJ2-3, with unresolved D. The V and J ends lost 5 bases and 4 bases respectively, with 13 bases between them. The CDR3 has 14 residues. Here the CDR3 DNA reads TGTGCCAGCAGTAGCAACCGAGGCCCAGATACGCAGTATTTT. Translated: CASSSNRGPDTQYF.

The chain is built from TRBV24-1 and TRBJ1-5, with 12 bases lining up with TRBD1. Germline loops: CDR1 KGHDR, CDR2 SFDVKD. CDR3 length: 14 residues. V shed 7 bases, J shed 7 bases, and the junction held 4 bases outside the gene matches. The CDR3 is CATRGQGAYQPQHF. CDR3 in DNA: TGTGCCACCAGGGGACAGGGGGCTTACCAGCCCCAGCATTTT.

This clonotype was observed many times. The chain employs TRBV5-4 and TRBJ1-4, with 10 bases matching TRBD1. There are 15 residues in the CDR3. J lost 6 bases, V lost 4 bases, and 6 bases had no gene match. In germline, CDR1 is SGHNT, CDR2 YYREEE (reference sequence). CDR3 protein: CASSPTGGGHEKLFF. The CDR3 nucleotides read TGTGCCAGCAGCCCGACAGGGGGCGGGCATGAAAAACTGTTTTTT.

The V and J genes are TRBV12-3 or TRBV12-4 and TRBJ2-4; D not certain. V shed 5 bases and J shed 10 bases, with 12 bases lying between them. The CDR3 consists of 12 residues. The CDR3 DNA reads TGTGCCAGCAGTCTCGTACAGAGTATTCAGTACTTC. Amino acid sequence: CASSLVQSIQYF.

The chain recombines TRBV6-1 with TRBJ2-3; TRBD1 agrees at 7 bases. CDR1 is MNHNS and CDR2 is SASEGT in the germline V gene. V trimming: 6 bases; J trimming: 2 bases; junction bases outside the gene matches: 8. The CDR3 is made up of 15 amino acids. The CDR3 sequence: CASRARQGSTDTQYF. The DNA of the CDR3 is TGTGCCAGCAGGGCCCGACAGGGATCCACAGATACGCAGTATTTT.

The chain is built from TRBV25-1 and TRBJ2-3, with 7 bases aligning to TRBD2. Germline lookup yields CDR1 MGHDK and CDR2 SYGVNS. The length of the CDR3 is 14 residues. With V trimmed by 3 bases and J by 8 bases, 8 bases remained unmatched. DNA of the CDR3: TGTGCCAGCAGTGAGGGGGGGGGTACGGGTACGCAGTATTTT. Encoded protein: CASSEGGGTGTQYF.

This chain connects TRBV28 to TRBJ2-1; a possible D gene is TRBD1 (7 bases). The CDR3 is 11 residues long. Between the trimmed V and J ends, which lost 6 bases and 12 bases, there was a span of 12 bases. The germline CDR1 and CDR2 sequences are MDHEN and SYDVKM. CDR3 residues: CASSPQGGQFF. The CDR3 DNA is TGTGCCAGCAGCCCTCAGGGGGGGCAGTTCTTC.

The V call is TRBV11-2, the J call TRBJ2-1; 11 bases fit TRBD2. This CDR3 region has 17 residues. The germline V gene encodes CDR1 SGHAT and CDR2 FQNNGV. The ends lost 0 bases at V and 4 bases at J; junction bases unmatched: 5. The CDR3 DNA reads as TGTGCCAGCAGCTTAGAAGCTAGCGGGAGGAAATACAATGAGCAGTTCTTC. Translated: CASSLEASGRKYNEQFF.

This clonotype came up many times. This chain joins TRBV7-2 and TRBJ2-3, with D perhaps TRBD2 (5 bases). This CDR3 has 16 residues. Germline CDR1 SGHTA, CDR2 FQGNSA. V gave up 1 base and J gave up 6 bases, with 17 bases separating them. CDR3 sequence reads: CASSLVPDSIKDTQYF. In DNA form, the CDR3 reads TGTGCCAGCAGCTTAGTCCCGGACTCAATAAAGGATACGCAGTATTTT.

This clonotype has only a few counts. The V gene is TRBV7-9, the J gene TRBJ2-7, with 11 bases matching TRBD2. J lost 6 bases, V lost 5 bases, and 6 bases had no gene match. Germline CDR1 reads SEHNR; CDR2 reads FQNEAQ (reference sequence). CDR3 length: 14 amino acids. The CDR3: CASSKLAGVGEQYF. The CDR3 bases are TGTGCCAGCAGCAAACTAGCGGGAGTAGGCGAGCAGTACTTC.

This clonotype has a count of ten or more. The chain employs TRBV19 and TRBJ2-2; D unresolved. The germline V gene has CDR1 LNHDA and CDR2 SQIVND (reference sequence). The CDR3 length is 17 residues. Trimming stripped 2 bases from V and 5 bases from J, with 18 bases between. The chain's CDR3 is CASSIRRTLLGTGELFF. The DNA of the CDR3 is TGTGCCAGTAGTATACGGCGGACCCTCCTGGGGACCGGGGAGCTGTTTTTT. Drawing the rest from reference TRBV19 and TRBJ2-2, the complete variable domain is DGGITQSPKYLFRKEGQNVTLSCEQNLNHDAMYWYRQDPGQGLRLIYYSQIVNDFQKGDIAEGYSVSREKKESFPLTVTSAQKNPTAFYLCASSIRRTLLGTGELFFGEGSRLTVL.